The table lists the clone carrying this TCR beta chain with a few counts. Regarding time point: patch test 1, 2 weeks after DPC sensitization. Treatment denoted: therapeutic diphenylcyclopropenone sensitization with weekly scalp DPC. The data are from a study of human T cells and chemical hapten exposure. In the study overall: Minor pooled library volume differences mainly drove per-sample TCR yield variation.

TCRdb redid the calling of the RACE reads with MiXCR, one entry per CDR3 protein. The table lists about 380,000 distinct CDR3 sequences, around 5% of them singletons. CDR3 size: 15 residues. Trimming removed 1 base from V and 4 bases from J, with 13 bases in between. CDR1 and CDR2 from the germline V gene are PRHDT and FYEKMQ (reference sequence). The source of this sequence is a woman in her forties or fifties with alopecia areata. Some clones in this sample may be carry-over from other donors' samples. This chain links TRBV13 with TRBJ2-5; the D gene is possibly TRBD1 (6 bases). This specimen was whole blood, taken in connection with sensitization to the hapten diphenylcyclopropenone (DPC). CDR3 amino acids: CASSLVQGRVETQYF. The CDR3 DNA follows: TGTGCCAGCAGCTTAGTCCAGGGGCGGGTAGAGACCCAGTACTTC.